A single sample is the source of the 6 T cell receptor beta chains below, sequenced in a study of cytomegalovirus exposure and HLA in healthy donors (dated 2017 in TCRdb). Libraries were prepared through the immunoSEQ multiplex PCR assay. A mixture of 60 forward primers for TCR Vbeta segments and 13 reverse primers for TCR Jbeta segments was used in the multiplex PCR. TCRdb provides this immuneACCESS table in a form limited to in-frame rearrangements. Some clones are lacking; in checked studies, under half of them reflect an unresolved V gene, and why the rest are absent is not known. The sample includes 110,000 or so clones, with around four fifths observed a single time. The ten largest clones take up over 6.5% of the sample. Material for sequencing was PBMCs. Receptor source: a woman in her thirties or forties in good health and CMV-seropositive.

The rearrangement joins TRBV20-1 to TRBJ1-1; no firm D call. The CDR3 is 11 amino acids. Germline V CDR1 and CDR2: DFQATT, SNEGSKA (reference sequence). V lost 0 bases to trimming and J lost 5 bases, with 4 bases between them. The CDR3 nucleotides are TGCAGTGCTAGAGACCCAACTGAAGCTTTCTTT. Protein sequence: CSARDPTEAFF.

J is TRBJ2-7 and V is TRBV6-6; 7 bases line up with TRBD2. V lost 7 bases and J lost 4; bases outside the gene matches: 10. Germline V CDR1 and CDR2: MNHNY, SVGAGI (reference sequence). The CDR3 runs 14 residues. CDR3: CASTPLGGVYEQYF. The CDR3 DNA is TGTGCCAGCACCCCCCTGGGAGGGGTTTACGAGCAGTACTTC.

This chain connects TRBV28 to TRBJ2-5; D perhaps matches TRBD1 (7 bases). This CDR3 has 14 residues. V lost 4 bases and J lost 0, with 9 bases in between. In germline, CDR1 is MDHEN, CDR2 SYDVKM. The CDR3 loop reads CASSSGGYQETQYF. As DNA, the CDR3 is TGTGCCAGCAGTTCAGGGGGGTACCAAGAGACCCAGTACTTC.

The genes are TRBV7-9 and TRBJ2-3; 10 bases match TRBD2. Germline CDR1 and CDR2: SEHNR and FQNEAQ (reference sequence). J was trimmed by 1 base and V by 3 bases; bases with no gene match: 4. CDR3 length: 16 amino acids. The CDR3 protein is CASSFTAGGRTDTQYF. In DNA form, the CDR3 reads TGTGCCAGCAGCTTTACAGCGGGGGGGCGCACAGATACGCAGTATTTT.

This chain uses TRBV7-9 with TRBJ1-5, with TRBD1 matching 8 bases. This CDR3 has 15 amino acids. Germline CDR1 and CDR2: SEHNR and FQNEAQ (reference sequence). Trimming cost V 1 base and J 3 bases; bases outside gene matches: 2. The DNA of the CDR3 is TGTGCCAGCAGCTTAGGGACAGGGATCAATCAGCCCCAGCATTTT. This translates into CASSLGTGINQPQHF.

The chain is built from TRBV5-6 and TRBJ2-3; no clear D. V lost 0 bases, J lost 8 bases, and 7 bases lay in between. The CDR3 has 12 amino acids. Germline V gene lookup returns CDR1 SGHDT and CDR2 YYEEEE. This CDR3 reads CASSLEQFTQYF. In DNA, the CDR3 is TGTGCCAGCAGCTTGGAACAGTTTACGCAGTATTTT.